Listed below are T cell receptor beta chains from one sample, sequenced in a study of neurological immune-mediated disorders. TCRdb reprocessed the 5' RACE reads via MiXCR and lists one record per CDR3 protein. The sample consists of roughly 65,000 distinct CDR3 sequences, approximately 5.1% of them appearing once. The sequenced material came from PBMCs. These receptors originate from a human donor with multiple sclerosis. The donor label of this sample is uncertain. Both conserved end residues are part of each CDR3.

v_call | cdr3_aa
TRBV19 | CASSIRRSGGTDTQYF
TRBV5-1 | CASSLGHRDREETQYF
TRBV7-8 | CASSLLAGAGNEQFF
TRBV11-2 | CASSPIRAGGPKSYNEQFF
TRBV28 | CASSRQGAYNYGYTF
TRBV20-1 | CSGGQGNQPQHF
TRBV6-1 | CASSEGRGIYEQYF
TRBV2 | CASSGTGGHYGYTF
TRBV7-2 | CASSLWRGTRLNTGELFF
TRBV5-5 | CASRPQTSGGGNEQFF
TRBV20-1 | CSARRGAIEAFF
TRBV5-1 | CASSLGQVTGELFF
TRBV4-2 | CASSQDSGWGNYGYTF
TRBV5-1 | CASSLLGFSTDTQYF
TRBV5-1 | CASSLGTASYEQYF
TRBV20-1 | CSASPIAGGGTDTQYF
TRBV20-1 | CSARDLGLAQETQYF
TRBV29-1 | CSVVGYNEQFF
TRBV9 | CVSSVDGRNQPQHF